This T cell receptor beta chain was recovered during a study of T cell responses to AZD1222 COVID-19 vaccine. On the study more broadly: Pooling was applied to second doses at about 4 or about 12 weeks.

Note on this clone: Its antigen remains unknown.

The CDR3 sequence is 13 residues long. Per the germline V gene, CDR1 is SGHTA and CDR2 is FQGNSA. The V end lost 4 bases, the J end lost 8 bases, and 14 bases lay between the germline ends. Assay used: immunoSEQ multiplex PCR; TCRdb lists only in-frame clones, some missing. The repertoire holds about 100,000 clones, 75% to 90% seen once, with less than 9.5% in the top ten. General study results and limits: Among spike-specific TCRs, nearly half reportedly target unmutated variant regions. Without day 14 samples, only post-peak T cell repertoires were studied. The number of AZD1222 recipients seropositive at baseline was only five to seven.

Here the sequenced sample was peripheral blood, taken on day 0 of AZD1222 vaccination. The chain uses TRBV7-2 and TRBJ1-2; D not resolved. This sequence originates from an adult in good health. CDR3: CASSSAPVSGYTF. The CDR3 DNA follows: TGTGCCAGCAGCTCCGCCCCAGTCAGCGGCTACACCTTC.